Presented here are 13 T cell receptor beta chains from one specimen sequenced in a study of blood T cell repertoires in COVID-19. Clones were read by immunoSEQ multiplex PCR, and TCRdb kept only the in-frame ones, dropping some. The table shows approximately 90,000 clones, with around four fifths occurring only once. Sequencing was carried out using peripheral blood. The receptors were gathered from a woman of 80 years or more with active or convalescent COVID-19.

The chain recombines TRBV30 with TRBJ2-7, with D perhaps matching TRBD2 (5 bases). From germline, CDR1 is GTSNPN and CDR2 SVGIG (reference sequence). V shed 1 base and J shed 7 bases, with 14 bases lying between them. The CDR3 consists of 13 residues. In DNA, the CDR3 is TGTGCCTGGAGTGGGGCGGGCGCAGGTGAGCAGTACTTC. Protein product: CAWSGAGAGEQYF.

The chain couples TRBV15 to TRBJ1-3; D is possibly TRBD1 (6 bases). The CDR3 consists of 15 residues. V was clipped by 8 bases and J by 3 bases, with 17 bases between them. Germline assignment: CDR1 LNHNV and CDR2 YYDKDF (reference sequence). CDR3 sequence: CATSQGLGVGNTIYF. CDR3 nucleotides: TGTGCCACCTCGCAGGGGCTAGGGGTTGGAAACACCATATATTTT. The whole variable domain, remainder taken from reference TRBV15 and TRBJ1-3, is DAMVIQNPRYQVTQFGKPVTLSCSQTLNHNVMYWYQQKSSQAPKLLFHYYDKDFNNEADTPDNFQSRRPNTSFCFLDIRSPGLGDTAMYLCATSQGLGVGNTIYFGEGSWLTVV.

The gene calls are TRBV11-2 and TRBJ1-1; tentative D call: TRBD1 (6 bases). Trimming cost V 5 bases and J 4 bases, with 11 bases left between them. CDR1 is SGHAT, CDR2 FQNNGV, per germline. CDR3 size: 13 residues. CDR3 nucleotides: TGTGCCAGCAGCACGGGACACCTCACTGAAGCTTTCTTT. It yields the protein CASSTGHLTEAFF.

The CDR3 region has the DNA TGTGCCAGCAGTAATAGGGGGTTAGGGAACATTCAGTACTTC. It codes for CASSNRGLGNIQYF. V gene TRBV27 combines with J gene TRBJ2-4; tentative D call: TRBD1 (6 bases). V was pared by 5 bases and J by 7 bases, with 15 bases between. This CDR3 has 14 amino acids. Germline loops: CDR1 MNHEY, CDR2 SMNVEV (reference sequence).

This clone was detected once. CDR3 in DNA: TGTGCCAGCAGTGGCCCTTCAGGAGCTTTCTTT. Translating it yields CASSGPSGAFF. The chain recombines TRBV6-4 with TRBJ1-1; D is ambiguous. Trimming cost V 4 bases and J 10 bases, with 10 bases left between them. CDR3 length equals 11 residues. The germline V gene encodes CDR1 MRHNA and CDR2 SNTAGT.

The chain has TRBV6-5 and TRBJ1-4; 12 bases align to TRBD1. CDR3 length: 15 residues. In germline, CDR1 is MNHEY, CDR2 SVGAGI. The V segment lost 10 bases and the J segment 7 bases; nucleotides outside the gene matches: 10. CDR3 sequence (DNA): TGTGCCACTGGGGACAGGGGGCGGGGGAGTGAAAAACTGTTTTTT. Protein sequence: CATGDRGRGSEKLFF.

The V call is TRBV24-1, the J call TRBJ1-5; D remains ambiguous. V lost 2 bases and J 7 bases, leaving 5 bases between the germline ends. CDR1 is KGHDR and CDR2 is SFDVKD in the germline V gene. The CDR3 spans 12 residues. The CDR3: CATSDSRQPQHF. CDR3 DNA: TGTGCCACCAGTGATTCTAGACAGCCCCAGCATTTT.

In DNA, the CDR3 is TGTGCCAGCAGTCCCCGAGGCGGCTCCTACAATGAGCAGTTCTTC. Its translation: CASSPRGGSYNEQFF. J is TRBJ2-1 and V is TRBV27; D unclear. CDR1 MNHEY and CDR2 SMNVEV come from the germline V gene (reference sequence). The length of the CDR3 is 15 residues. Trimming removed 5 bases from V and 0 bases from J, with 11 bases in between.

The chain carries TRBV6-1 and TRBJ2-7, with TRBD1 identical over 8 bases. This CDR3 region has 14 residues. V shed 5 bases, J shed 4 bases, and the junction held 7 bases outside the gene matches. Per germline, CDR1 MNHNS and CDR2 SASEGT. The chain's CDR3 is CASSLQGDSYEQYF. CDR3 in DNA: TGTGCCAGCAGTTTACAGGGGGATTCTTACGAGCAGTACTTC.

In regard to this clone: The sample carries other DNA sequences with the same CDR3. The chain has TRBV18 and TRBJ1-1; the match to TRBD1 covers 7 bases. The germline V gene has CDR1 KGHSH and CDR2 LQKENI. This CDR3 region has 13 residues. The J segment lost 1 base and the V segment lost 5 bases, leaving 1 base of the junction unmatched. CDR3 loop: CASSGTANTEAFF. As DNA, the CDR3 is TGTGCCAGCTCAGGGACAGCGAACACTGAAGCTTTCTTT.

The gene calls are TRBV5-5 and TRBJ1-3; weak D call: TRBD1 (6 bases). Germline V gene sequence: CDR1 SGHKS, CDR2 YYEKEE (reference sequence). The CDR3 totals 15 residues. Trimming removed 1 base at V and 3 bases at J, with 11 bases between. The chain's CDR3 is CASSLSGAIGNTIYF. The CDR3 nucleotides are TGTGCCAGCAGCTTGTCAGGGGCGATTGGAAACACCATATATTTT.

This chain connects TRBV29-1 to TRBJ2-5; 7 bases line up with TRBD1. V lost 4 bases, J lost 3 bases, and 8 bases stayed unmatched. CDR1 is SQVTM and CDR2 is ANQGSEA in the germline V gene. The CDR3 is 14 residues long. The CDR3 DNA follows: TGCAGCGTTGGAGCAGGGGGTGCTAAAGAGACCCAGTACTTC. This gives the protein CSVGAGGAKETQYF. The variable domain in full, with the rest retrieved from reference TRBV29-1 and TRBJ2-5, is SAVISQKPSRDICQRGTSLTIQCQVDSQVTMMFWYRQQPGQSLTLIATANQGSEATYESGFVIDKFPISRPNLTFSTLTVSNMSPEDSSIYLCSVGAGGAKETQYFGPGTRLLVL.

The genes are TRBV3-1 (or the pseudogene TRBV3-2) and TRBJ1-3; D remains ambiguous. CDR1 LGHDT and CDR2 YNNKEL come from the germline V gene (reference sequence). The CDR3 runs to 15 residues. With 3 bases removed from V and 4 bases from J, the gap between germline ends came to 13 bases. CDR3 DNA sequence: TGTGCCAGCAGCCAGTCGGGGAGAATCGGAAACACCATATATTTT. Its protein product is CASSQSGRIGNTIYF.